The clone carrying this T cell receptor beta chain has just a few counts. Its antigen is not identified. The CDR3 runs to 17 residues. Trimming at V came to 0 bases and at J to 0 bases, leaving 6 bases not matched to a gene. The germline V gene encodes CDR1 GTSNPN and CDR2 SVGIG (reference sequence). TCRdb's table, derived via immunoSEQ multiplex PCR, lists solely in-frame clones and lacks some. This table has tens of thousands of clones, 88% appearing once. The data belong to a study of OX40 agonist ivuxolimab in advanced cancers. Study-level information: Given to patients was ivuxolimab, an agonistic anti-OX40 (CD134) antibody. Partial responses were achieved by three patients, one with hepatocellular carcinoma and two with cutaneous melanoma. Those enrolled were approximately 87% male, with a mean age of approximately 60 years and ages from about 20 to 79.

Notes on the study in general: Expanded clones were, on average, more numerous among CD8+ T cells than CD4+.

The source is an adult with an advanced solid tumor such as melanoma, head and neck, liver or kidney cancer. V usage is TRBV30 and J usage is TRBJ2-3, with 10 positions matching TRBD2. The material sequenced was CD4+ or CD8+ T cells sorted from blood, taken in a trial of the OX40 agonist ivuxolimab. The CDR3 DNA is TGTGCCTGGAGTGTGGCTAGCGGGGGAACTAGCACAGATACGCAGTATTTT. It yields the protein CAWSVASGGTSTDTQYF.